Sequencing of this TCR beta chain was carried out in a study of response to subunit inactivated influenza vaccine. Study-wide findings and caveats: Authors suggested each seasonal flu vaccination may recruit only limited numbers of new T cells.

As regards this clonotype: What it binds is unknown.

This CDR3 comprises 14 residues. Trimming left V 4 bases short and J 4 bases short, with 11 bases between. CDR1 is LGHNA and CDR2 is YNFKEQ in the germline V gene. One entry per CDR3 protein, called by TCRdb with MiXCR from the RT-PCR reads. Among roughly 780,000 distinct CDR3 sequences listed, 15% to 20% were seen once. This specimen was PBMCs from blood, taken more than 4 days after vaccination. This chain uses TRBV4-2 with TRBJ2-4; TRBD1 might be the D (6 bases). The receptor was derived from a man over 45 who received an inactivated influenza vaccine. CDR3 in amino acids: CASSPGTIKNIQYF. The DNA of the CDR3 is TGTGCCAGCAGCCCCGGGACAATTAAAAACATTCAGTACTTC.